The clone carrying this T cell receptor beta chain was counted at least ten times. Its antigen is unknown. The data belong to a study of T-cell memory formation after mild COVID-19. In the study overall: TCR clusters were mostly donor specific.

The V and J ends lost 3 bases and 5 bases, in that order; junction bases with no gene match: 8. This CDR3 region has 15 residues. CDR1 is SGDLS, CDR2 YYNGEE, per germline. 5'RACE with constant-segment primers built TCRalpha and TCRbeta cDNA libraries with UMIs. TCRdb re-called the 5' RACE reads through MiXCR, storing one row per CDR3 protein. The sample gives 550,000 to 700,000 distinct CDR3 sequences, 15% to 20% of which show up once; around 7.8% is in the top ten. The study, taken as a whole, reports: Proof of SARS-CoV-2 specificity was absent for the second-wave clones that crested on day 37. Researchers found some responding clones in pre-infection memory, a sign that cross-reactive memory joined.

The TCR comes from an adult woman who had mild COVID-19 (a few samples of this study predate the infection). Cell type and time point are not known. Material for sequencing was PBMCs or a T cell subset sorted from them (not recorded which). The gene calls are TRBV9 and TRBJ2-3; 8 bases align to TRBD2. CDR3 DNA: TGTGCCAGCAGCGCCCTGGGACTAGTCCAAGATACGCAGTATTTT. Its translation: CASSALGLVQDTQYF.